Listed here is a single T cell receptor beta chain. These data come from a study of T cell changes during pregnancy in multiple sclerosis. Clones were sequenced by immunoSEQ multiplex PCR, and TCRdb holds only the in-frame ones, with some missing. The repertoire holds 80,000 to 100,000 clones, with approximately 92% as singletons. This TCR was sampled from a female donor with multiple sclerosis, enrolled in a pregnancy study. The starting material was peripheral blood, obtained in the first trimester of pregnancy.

The CDR3 DNA is TGTGCCAGCAGCCAAGTAGACCCGGCGGTCTACGAGCAGTACTTC. Translated: CASSQVDPAVYEQYF. The chain uses TRBV4-2 and TRBJ2-7; D gene unclear. Germline V CDR1 and CDR2: LGHNA, YNFKEQ. V was cut by 1 base and J by 3 bases, with 13 bases left in between. CDR3 length: 15 residues.